One and the same sample provided the 4 T cell receptor beta chains below, sequenced in a study of T cell responses to AZD1222 COVID-19 vaccine. The assay was immunoSEQ multiplex PCR, and TCRdb's table has in-frame clones only and misses some. The sample includes 150,000 to 200,000 clones, roughly nine tenths seen only once; the top ten take roughly 1.2%. The sequencing here drew on peripheral blood, taken 28 days after the second AZD1222 dose. The receptor set was obtained from an adult who received the AZD1222 COVID-19 vaccine.

The chain uses TRBV5-1 and TRBJ2-7; 13 bases map to TRBD2. Germline lookup yields CDR1 SGHRS and CDR2 YFSETQ. The junction had 5 bases not matched to a gene; V was cut back by 4 bases and J by 4 bases. The CDR3 is 15 residues long. This chain's CDR3 is CASSQGLAGLYEQYF. CDR3 nucleotides: TGCGCCAGCAGCCAGGGACTAGCGGGGCTTTACGAGCAGTACTTC.

This rearrangement joins TRBV3-1 (or the pseudogene TRBV3-2) to TRBJ1-5; D is ambiguous. The CDR3 is 14 amino acids. The germline gives CDR1 LGHDT, CDR2 YNNKEL (reference sequence). Trimming shortened V by 4 bases and J by 0 bases, and 7 bases separated the two germline ends. CDR3 in amino acids: CASSLLSSNQPQHF. As DNA, the CDR3 is TGTGCCAGCAGCCTTCTCAGTAGCAATCAGCCCCAGCATTTT.

The gene calls are TRBV3-1 (or the pseudogene TRBV3-2) and TRBJ2-5; 7 bases agree with TRBD2. The V gene's germline CDR1 is LGHDT and CDR2 YNNKEL (reference sequence). V lost 6 bases to trimming and J lost 2 bases; unmatched junction nucleotides: 9. The CDR3 runs to 15 residues. This CDR3 reads CASRDRASGQETQYF. The CDR3 DNA sequence: TGTGCCAGCAGGGACCGGGCTAGCGGTCAAGAGACCCAGTACTTC.

The chain carries TRBV19 and TRBJ2-7; TRBD1 aligns across 7 bases. Per the germline V gene, CDR1 is LNHDA and CDR2 is SQIVND (reference sequence). Germline trimming cut 5 bases from V and 2 bases from J; bases unmatched to any gene: 6. This CDR3 spans 14 amino acids. The CDR3 region is CASSLHRGPYEQYF. CDR3 nucleotide sequence: TGTGCCAGTAGTCTACACAGGGGTCCCTACGAGCAGTACTTC.